The 9 T cell receptor beta chains presented below share a single source sample, sequenced in a study of control samples from healthy donors and cancer patients (dated by TCRdb to the early 2020s). The library was obtained by the immunoSEQ multiplex PCR assay. The table was pulled from immuneACCESS by TCRdb, which kept in-frame rearrangements only. Such tables lose some clones; where checked, under half of the loss comes from unresolved V genes, and the rest has no known cause. This sample is represented by roughly 80,000 clones; roughly 88% of them were singletons. The top ten hold around 5.7% of the sample. The sample taken for sequencing was blood. Receptors originate from a woman in her 50s in good health.

V gene TRBV3-1 (or the pseudogene TRBV3-2) combines with J gene TRBJ2-2; TRBD2 might be the D (7 bases). Between the trimmed V and J ends, which lost 4 bases and 4 bases, there was a span of 16 bases. The V gene's germline CDR1 is LGHDT and CDR2 YNNKEL (reference sequence). The CDR3 totals 16 residues. CDR3 DNA sequence: TGTGCCAGCAGCCTACCGGGGGGCGTTAGCACCGGGGAGCTGTTTTTT. Its protein is CASSLPGGVSTGELFF.

The chain uses TRBV20-1 and TRBJ2-7, with a tentative D call TRBD1 (6 bases). CDR1 is DFQATT and CDR2 is SNEGSKA in the germline V gene (reference sequence). The V end was cut by 3 bases, the J end by 7 bases, with 10 bases between. The CDR3 extends over 11 amino acids. In nucleotides, the CDR3 is TGCAGTGCTAGTAACAGGGAGGAGCAGTACTTC. Its translation is CSASNREEQYF.

The CDR3 protein is CASSLAPPNTEAFF. CDR3 DNA: TGCGCCAGCAGCTTGGCGCCCCCAAACACTGAAGCTTTCTTT. The V and J genes are TRBV5-1 and TRBJ1-1; D remains ambiguous. V was clipped by 0 bases and J by 2 bases, with 8 bases between them. This CDR3 comprises 14 residues. Germline values: CDR1 SGHRS, CDR2 YFSETQ.

CDR3 residues: CSGGAGTNEQFF. CDR3 bases: TGCAGCGGTGGAGCAGGGACCAATGAGCAGTTCTTC. The V gene is TRBV29-1, the J gene TRBJ2-1, with D possibly called TRBD1 or TRBD2 (5 bases each). Germline V gives CDR1 SQVTM, CDR2 ANQGSEA. The CDR3 spans 12 residues. V was cut by 7 bases and J by 6 bases, with 13 bases left in between.

The chain links TRBV6-2 or TRBV6-3 to TRBJ2-7; D possibly corresponds to TRBD2 (5 bases). Germline CDR1 reads MNHEY; CDR2 reads SVGEGT. V was clipped by 2 bases and J by 6 bases, with 17 bases between them. The CDR3 runs 15 residues. The CDR3 here is CASSYGGSGNSEQYF. The CDR3 DNA is TGTGCCAGCAGTTACGGTGGGTCGGGAAACAGCGAGCAGTACTTC.

The rearrangement uses TRBV12-3 or TRBV12-4 and TRBJ1-1; the D is unclear. V lost 2 bases, J lost 5 bases, and 3 bases lay in between. CDR3 length: 11 residues. The CDR3 here is CASSLKTEAFF. The CDR3 DNA is TGTGCCAGCAGTTTAAAAACTGAAGCTTTCTTT.

This chain uses TRBV2 with TRBJ2-3; 11 bases fit TRBD2. V shed 3 bases and J 6 bases; nucleotides not matched to a gene: 5. The CDR3 has 15 residues. Looked up from germline, CDR1 is SNHLY and CDR2 is FYNNEI. CDR3 sequence (DNA): TGTGCCAGCAGTGATAGCGGGGGGGGTCAGGATACGCAGTATTTT. Encoded protein: CASSDSGGGQDTQYF.

The J gene is TRBJ2-6, the V gene TRBV27; D possibly corresponds to TRBD1 (5 bases). V lost 5 bases to trimming and J lost 0 bases, with 17 bases between them. Per the germline V gene, CDR1 is MNHEY and CDR2 is SMNVEV (reference sequence). The CDR3 length is 18 residues. The CDR3 coding sequence is TGTGCCAGCAGTCCTAAAGGGCCAGGGTTCTCTGGGGCCAACGTCCTGACTTTC. Its translation: CASSPKGPGFSGANVLTF.

The J gene is TRBJ2-3, the V gene TRBV6-1; D is undetermined. CDR3 size: 14 residues. V was pared by 2 bases and J by 2 bases, with 8 bases between. CDR1 and CDR2 (germline): MNHNS, SASEGT. CDR3 residues: CASSESLSTDTQYF. CDR3 DNA sequence: TGTGCCAGCAGTGAATCACTATCCACAGATACGCAGTATTTT.